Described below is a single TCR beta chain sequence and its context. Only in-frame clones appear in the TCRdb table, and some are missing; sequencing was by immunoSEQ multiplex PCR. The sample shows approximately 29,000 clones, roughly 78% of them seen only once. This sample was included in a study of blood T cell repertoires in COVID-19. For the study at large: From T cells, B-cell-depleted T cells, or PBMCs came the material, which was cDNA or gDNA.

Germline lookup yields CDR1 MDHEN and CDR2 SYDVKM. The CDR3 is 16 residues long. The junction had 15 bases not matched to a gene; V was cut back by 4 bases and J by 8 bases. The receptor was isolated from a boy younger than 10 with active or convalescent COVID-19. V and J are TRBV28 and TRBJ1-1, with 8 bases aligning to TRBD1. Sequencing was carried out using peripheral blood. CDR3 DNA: TGTGCCAGCAGTTGGGCCCCGGGACAGGCCGTGCGGGAAGCTTTCTTT. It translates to CASSWAPGQAVREAFF.